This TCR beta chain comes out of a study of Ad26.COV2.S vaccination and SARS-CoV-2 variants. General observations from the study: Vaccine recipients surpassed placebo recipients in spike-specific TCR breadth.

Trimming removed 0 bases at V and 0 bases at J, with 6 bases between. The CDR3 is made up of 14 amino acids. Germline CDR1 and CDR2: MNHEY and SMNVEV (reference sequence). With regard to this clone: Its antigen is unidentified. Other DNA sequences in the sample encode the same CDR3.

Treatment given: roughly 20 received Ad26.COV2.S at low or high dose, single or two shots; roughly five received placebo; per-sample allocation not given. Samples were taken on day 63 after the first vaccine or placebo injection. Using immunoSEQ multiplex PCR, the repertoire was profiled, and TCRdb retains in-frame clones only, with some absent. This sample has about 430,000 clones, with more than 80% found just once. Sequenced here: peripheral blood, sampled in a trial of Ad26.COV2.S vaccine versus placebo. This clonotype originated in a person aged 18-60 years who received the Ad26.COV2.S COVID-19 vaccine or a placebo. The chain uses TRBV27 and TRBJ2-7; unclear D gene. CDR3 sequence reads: CASSLSGPSYEQYF. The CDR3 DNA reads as TGTGCCAGCAGTTTATCAGGCCCCTCCTACGAGCAGTACTTC.